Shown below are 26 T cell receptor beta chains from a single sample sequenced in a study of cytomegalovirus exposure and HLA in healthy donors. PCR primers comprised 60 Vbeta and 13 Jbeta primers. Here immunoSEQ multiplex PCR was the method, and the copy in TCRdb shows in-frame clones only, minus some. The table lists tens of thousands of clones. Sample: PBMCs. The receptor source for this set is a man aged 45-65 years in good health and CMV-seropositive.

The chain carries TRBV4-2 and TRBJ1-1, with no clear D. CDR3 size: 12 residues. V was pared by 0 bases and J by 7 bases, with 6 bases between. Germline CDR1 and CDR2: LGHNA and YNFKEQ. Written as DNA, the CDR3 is TGTGCCAGCAGCCAAGACGGGTATGAAGCTTTCTTT. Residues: CASSQDGYEAFF.

The CDR3 loop reads CASSQMGGGAKNIQYF. Here the CDR3 DNA reads TGCGCCAGCAGCCAAATGGGGGGGGGAGCCAAAAACATTCAGTACTTC. This chain connects TRBV4-3 to TRBJ2-4; 7 nucleotides line up with TRBD2. The V segment lost 2 bases and the J segment 0 bases; nucleotides outside the gene matches: 4. The germline V gene has CDR1 LGHNA and CDR2 YSLEER. CDR3 length: 16 residues.

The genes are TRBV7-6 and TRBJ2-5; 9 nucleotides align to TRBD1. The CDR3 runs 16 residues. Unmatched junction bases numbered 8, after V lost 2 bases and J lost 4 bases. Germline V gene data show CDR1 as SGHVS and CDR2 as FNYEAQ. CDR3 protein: CASSLYRGRGGETQYF. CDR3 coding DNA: TGTGCCAGCAGCTTATACAGGGGGCGCGGAGGAGAGACCCAGTACTTC. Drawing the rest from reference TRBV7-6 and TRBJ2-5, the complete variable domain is GAGVSQSPRYKVTKRGQDVALRCDPISGHVSLYWYRQALGQGPEFLTYFNYEAQQDKSGLPNDRFSAERPEGSISTLTIQRTEQRDSAMYRCASSLYRGRGGETQYFGPGTRLLVL.

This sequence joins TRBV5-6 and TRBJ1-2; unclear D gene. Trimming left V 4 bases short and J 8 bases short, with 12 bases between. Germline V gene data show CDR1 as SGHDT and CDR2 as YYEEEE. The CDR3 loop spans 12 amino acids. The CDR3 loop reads CASSVTTIGYTF. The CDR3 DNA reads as TGTGCCAGCAGCGTGACCACTATCGGCTACACCTTC.

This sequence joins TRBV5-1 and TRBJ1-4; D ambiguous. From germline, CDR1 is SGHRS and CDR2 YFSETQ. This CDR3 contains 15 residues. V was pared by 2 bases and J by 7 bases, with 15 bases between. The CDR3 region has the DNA TGCGCCAGCAGCTTAGAAGGTCTCCGGGGTGAAAAACTGTTTTTT. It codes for CASSLEGLRGEKLFF.

In DNA form, the CDR3 reads TGCAGCGTTAGTGGGACTAGCGGTACCGGGGAGCTGTTTTTT. As protein: CSVSGTSGTGELFF. V usage is TRBV29-1 and J usage is TRBJ2-2; 11 bases match TRBD2. The V segment lost 5 bases and the J segment 5 bases; nucleotides outside the gene matches: 4. This CDR3 is built from 14 residues. The V gene's germline CDR1 is SQVTM and CDR2 ANQGSEA.

The CDR3 loop reads CAWSRGQGEGYTF. The CDR3 DNA is TGTGCCTGGAGTAGGGGACAGGGGGAAGGCTACACCTTC. V usage is TRBV30 and J usage is TRBJ1-2; TRBD1 matches 11 bases. Trimming at V came to 2 bases and at J to 8 bases, leaving 4 bases not matched to a gene. The CDR3 is 13 residues long. Germline V gene lookup returns CDR1 GTSNPN and CDR2 SVGIG (reference sequence). Full variable domain (missing parts from reference TRBV30 and TRBJ1-2): SQTIHQWPATLVQPVGSPLSLECTVEGTSNPNLYWYRQAAGRGLQLLFYSVGIGQISSEVPQNLSASRPQDRQFILSSKKLLLSDSGFYLCAWSRGQGEGYTFGSGTRLTVV.

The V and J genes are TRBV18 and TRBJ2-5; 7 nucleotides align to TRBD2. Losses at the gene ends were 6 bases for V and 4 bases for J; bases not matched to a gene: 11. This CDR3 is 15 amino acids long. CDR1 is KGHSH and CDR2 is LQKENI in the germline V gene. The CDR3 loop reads CASSARERDPETQYF. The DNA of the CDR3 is TGTGCCAGCTCGGCCAGGGAGCGGGACCCAGAGACCCAGTACTTC.

The CDR3 DNA sequence: TGCGCCAGCAGCCGGGGCGACACCATATATTTT. Residues: CASSRGDTIYF. This sequence joins TRBV4-1 and TRBJ1-3; D may be TRBD1 (5 bases). Germline loops: CDR1 MGHRA, CDR2 YSYEKL. Trimming stripped 4 bases from V and 8 bases from J, with 6 bases between. This CDR3 contains 11 residues.

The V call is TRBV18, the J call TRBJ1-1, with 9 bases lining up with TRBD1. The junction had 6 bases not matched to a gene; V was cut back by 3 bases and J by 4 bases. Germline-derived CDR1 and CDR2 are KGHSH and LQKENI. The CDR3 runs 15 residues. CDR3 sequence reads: CASSPTGGASTEAFF. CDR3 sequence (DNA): TGTGCCAGCTCACCTACAGGGGGCGCGAGCACTGAAGCTTTCTTT.

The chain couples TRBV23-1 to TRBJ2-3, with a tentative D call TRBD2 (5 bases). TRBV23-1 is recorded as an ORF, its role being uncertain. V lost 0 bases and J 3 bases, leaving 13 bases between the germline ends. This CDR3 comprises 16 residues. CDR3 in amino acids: CASSQSPLRGTDTQYF. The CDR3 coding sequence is TGCGCCAGCAGTCAATCCCCCCTCCGAGGGACAGATACGCAGTATTTT.

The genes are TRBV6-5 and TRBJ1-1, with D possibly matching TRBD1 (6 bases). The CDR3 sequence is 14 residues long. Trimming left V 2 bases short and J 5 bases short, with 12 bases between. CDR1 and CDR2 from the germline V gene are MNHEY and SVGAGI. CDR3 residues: CASSYGGGPTEAFF. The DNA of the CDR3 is TGTGCCAGCAGTTACGGGGGGGGGCCTACTGAAGCTTTCTTT.

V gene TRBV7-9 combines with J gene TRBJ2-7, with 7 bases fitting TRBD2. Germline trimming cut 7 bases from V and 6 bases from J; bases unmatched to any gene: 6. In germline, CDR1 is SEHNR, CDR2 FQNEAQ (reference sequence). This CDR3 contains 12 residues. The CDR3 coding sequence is TGTGCCAGCATTCTACCGGGAGGCGAGCAGTACGTC. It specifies CASILPGGEQYV.

Here the CDR3 reads CASSAGSSSGSGETQYF. Written as DNA, the CDR3 is TGTGCCAGCAGCGCAGGGTCTTCTAGCGGGAGCGGGGAGACCCAGTACTTC. The chain couples TRBV9 to TRBJ2-5; 10 bases align to TRBD2. This CDR3 is 17 amino acids long. Losses at the gene ends were 3 bases for V and 5 bases for J; bases not matched to a gene: 13. Germline V gene lookup returns CDR1 SGDLS and CDR2 YYNGEE.

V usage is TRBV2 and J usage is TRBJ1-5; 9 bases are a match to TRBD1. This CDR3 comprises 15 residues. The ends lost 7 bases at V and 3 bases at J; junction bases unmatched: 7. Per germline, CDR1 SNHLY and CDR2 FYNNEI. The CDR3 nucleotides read TGTGCCAGCAACGGACAGGGGTCCAACAATCAGCCCCAGCATTTT. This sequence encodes CASNGQGSNNQPQHF.

CDR3 sequence (DNA): TGTGCCAGCAGCAAGAGCGGAACTGAGACCGGGGAGCTGTTTTTT. Its protein is CASSKSGTETGELFF. The V call is TRBV7-3, the J call TRBJ2-2; D possibly corresponds to TRBD2 (5 bases). Trimming took 5 bases from V and 5 from J, leaving 15 bases between them. CDR1 is SGHTA and CDR2 is FQGTGA in the germline V gene. This CDR3 contains 15 residues.

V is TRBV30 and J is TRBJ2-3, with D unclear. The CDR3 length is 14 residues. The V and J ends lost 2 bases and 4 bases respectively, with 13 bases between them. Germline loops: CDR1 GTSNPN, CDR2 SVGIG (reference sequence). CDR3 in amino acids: CAWSWWAVPDTQYF. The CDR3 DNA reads TGTGCCTGGAGTTGGTGGGCTGTCCCAGATACGCAGTATTTT.

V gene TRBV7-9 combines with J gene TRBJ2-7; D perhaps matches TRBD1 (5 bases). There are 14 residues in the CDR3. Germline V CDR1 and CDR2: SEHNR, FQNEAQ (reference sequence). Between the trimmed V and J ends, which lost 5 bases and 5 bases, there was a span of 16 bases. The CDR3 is CASSLRQTGDEQYF. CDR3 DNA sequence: TGTGCCAGCAGCCTCCGACAGACCGGCGACGAGCAGTACTTC. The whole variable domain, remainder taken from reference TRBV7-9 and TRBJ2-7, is DTGVSQNPRHKITKRGQNVTFRCDPISEHNRLYWYRQTLGQGPEFLTYFQNEAQLEKSRLLSDRFSAERPKGSFSTLEIQRTEQGDSAMYLCASSLRQTGDEQYFGPGTRLTVT.

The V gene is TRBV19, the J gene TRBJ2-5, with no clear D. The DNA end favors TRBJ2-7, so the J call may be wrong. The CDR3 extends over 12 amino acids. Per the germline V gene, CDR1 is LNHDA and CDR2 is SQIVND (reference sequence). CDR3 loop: CASSMGPYEQYF. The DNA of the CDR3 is TGTGCCAGTAGTATGGGCCCCTACGAGCAGTACTTC.

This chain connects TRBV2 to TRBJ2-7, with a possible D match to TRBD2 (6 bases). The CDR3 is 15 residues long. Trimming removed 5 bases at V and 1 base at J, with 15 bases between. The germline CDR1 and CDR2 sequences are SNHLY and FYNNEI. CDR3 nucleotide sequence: TGTGCCAGCAGTCTGGACTGGGGAGGATCCTACGAGCAGTACTTC. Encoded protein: CASSLDWGGSYEQYF.

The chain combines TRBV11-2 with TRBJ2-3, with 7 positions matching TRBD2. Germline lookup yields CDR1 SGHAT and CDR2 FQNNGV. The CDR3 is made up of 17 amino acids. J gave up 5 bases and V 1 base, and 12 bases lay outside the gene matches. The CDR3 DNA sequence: TGTGCCAGCAGCTTAGCCCCGGGACTACTATTCGTAGATACGCAGTATTTT. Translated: CASSLAPGLLFVDTQYF.

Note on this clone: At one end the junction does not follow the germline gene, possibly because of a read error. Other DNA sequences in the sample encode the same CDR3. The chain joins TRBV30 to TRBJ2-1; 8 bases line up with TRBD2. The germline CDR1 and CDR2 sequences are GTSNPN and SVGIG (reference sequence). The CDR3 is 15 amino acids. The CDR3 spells CALLRAGVRGNEQFF. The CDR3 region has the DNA TGTGCCCTACTCAGAGCGGGAGTACGCGGCAATGAGCAATTCTTC.

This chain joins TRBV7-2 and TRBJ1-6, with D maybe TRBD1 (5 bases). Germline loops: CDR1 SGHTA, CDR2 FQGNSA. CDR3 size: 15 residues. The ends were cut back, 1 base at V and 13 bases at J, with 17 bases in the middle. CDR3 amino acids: CASSLGSGQGLPLHF. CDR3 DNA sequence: TGTGCCAGCAGCTTAGGGTCAGGGCAAGGGTTGCCCCTCCACTTT.

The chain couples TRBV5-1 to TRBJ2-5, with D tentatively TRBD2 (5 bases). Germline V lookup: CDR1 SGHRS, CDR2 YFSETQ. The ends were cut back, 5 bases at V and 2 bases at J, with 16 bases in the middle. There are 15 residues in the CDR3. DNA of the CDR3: TGCGCCAGCAGACGGGGATCGGCAACTCAAGAGACCCAGTACTTC. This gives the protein CASRRGSATQETQYF.

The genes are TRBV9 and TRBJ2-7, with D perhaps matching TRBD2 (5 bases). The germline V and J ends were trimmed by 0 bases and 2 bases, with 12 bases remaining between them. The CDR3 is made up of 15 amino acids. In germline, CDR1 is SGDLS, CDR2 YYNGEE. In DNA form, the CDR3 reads TGTGCCAGCAGCGTAGAAGCGGATCCTCCCTACGAGCAGTACTTC. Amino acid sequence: CASSVEADPPYEQYF.

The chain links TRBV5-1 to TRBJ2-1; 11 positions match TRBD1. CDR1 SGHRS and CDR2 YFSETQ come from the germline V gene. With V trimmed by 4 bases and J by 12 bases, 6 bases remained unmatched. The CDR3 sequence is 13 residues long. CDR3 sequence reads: CASSTGQGARQFF. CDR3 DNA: TGCGCCAGCAGCACTGGACAGGGGGCACGGCAGTTCTTC. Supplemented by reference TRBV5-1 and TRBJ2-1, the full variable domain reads KAGVTQTPRYLIKTRGQQVTLSCSPISGHRSVSWYQQTPGQGLQFLFEYFSETQRNKGNFPGRFSGRQFSNSRSEMNVSTLELGDSALYLCASSTGQGARQFFGPGTRLTVL.